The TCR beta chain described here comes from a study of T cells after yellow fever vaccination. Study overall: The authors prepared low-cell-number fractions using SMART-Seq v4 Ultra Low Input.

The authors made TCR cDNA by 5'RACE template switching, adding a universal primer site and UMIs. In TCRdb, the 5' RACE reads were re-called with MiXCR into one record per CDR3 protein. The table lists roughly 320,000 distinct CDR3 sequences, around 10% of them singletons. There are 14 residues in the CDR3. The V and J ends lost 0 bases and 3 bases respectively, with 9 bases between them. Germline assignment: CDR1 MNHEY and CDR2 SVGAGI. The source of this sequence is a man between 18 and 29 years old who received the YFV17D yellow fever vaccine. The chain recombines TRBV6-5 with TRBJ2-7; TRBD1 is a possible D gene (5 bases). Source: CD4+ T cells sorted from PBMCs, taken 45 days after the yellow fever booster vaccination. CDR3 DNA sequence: TGTGCCAGCAGTTACTCGCAGGGTGGCTACGAGCAGTACTTC. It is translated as CASSYSQGGYEQYF.